This T cell receptor beta chain was sequenced during a study of T cells after yellow fever vaccination. CDR3 length: 15 amino acids. The ends were cut back, 4 bases at V and 6 bases at J, with 15 bases in the middle. CDR1 and CDR2 from the germline V gene are MNHEY and SVGEGT. The 5'RACE template-switching step produced TCR cDNA and added a universal primer site and UMIs. TCRdb re-called the 5' RACE reads with MiXCR, one entry per CDR3 protein. Among 300,000 to 350,000 distinct CDR3 sequences listed, over 8.5% were seen once. The input for sequencing was CD4+ T cells sorted from PBMCs, taken 45 days after the yellow fever booster vaccination. This clonotype was sampled from a man aged 18 to 29 who received the YFV17D yellow fever vaccine. The chain employs TRBV6-2 or TRBV6-3 and TRBJ2-2; D is possibly TRBD2 (5 bases). The CDR3 bases are TGTGCCAGCAGTTCCCCGTCTGACGGGGCCGGGGAGCTGTTTTTT. The encoded protein is CASSSPSDGAGELFF.